This T cell receptor beta chain was sequenced for a study of T-cell memory formation after mild COVID-19. The length of the CDR3 is 14 residues. Trimming left V 5 bases short and J 5 bases short, with 18 bases between. CDR1 is DFQATT and CDR2 is SNEGSKA in the germline V gene (reference sequence). TCRdb used MiXCR to reprocess the 5' RACE reads, holding one entry per CDR3 protein. The table includes under 700,000 distinct CDR3 sequences, about 20% detected once. The chain employs TRBV20-1 and TRBJ2-5; maybe TRBD2 (6 bases). The source is an adult woman who had mild COVID-19 (a few samples of this study predate the infection). Cell type and time point are not known. The sequenced material came from PBMCs or a T cell subset sorted from them (not recorded which). CDR3 amino acids: CSAPLRVAVETQYF. The CDR3 DNA sequence: TGCAGTGCTCCCCTGAGGGTAGCGGTGGAGACCCAGTACTTC.